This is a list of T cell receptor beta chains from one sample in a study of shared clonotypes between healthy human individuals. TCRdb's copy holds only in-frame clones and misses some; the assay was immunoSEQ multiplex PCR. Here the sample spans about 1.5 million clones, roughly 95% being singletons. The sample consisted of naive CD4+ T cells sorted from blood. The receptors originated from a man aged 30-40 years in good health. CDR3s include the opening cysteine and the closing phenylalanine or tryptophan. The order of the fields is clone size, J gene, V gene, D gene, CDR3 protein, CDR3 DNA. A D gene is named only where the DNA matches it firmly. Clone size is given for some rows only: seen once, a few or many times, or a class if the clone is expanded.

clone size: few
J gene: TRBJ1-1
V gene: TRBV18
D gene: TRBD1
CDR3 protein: CASSRTGTEAFF
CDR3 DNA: TGTGCCAGCTCACGGACAGGGACTGAAGCTTTCTTT

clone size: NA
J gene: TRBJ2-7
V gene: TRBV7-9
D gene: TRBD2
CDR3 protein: CASSLVGRASYEQYF
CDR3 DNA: TGTGCCAGCAGCTTAGTAGGGAGGGCCTCCTACGAGCAGTACTTC

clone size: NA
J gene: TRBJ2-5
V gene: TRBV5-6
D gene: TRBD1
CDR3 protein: CASSSDRVGETQYF
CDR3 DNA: TGTGCCAGCAGCTCGGACAGGGTGGGCGAGACCCAGTACTTC

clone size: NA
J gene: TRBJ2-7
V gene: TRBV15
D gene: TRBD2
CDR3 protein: CATARGRSYEQYF
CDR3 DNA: TGTGCCACCGCGCGCGGGAGGTCCTACGAGCAGTACTTC

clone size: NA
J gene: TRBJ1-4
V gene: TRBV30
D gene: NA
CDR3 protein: CAWSGGGRREKLFF
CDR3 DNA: TGTGCCTGGAGTGGTGGGGGGCGCCGTGAAAAACTGTTTTTT

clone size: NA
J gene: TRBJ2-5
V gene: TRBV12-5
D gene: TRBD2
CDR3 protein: CASGLAGGGQETQYF
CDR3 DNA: TGTGCTAGTGGTCTAGCGGGAGGGGGCCAAGAGACCCAGTACTTC

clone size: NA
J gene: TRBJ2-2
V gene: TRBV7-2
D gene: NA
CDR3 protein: CASSLAGRGVGELFF
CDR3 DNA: TGTGCCAGCAGCTTAGCTGGGAGGGGGGTCGGGGAGCTGTTTTTT

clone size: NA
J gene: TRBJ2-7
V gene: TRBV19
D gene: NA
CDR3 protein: CASSTTGTLYGEQYF
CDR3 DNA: TGTGCCAGTAGTACGACCGGGACCCTTTACGGCGAGCAGTACTTC

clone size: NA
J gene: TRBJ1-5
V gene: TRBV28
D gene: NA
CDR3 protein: CASSLSPGRGRFF
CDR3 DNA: TGTGCCAGCAGTTTATCCCCGGGCAGGGGAAGGTTTTTT

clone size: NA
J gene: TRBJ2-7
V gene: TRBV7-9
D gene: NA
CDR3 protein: CASSTLSAPYEQYF
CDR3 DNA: TGTGCCAGCAGCACCCTCTCTGCCCCCTACGAGCAGTACTTC

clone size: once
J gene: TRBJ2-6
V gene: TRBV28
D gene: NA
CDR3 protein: CASSPDRVLGSGANVLTF
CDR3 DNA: TGTGCCAGCAGCCCTGACCGGGTCTTAGGATCTGGGGCCAACGTCCTGACTTTC

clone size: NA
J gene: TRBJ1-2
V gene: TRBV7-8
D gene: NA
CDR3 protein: CASSLARLGVAYGYTF
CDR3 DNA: TGTGCCAGCAGCTTAGCCCGCCTGGGGGTCGCCTATGGCTACACCTTC

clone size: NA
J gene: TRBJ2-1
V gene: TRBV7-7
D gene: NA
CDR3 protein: CASSLGVSYNEQFF
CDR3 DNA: TGTGCCAGCAGCTTAGGGGTCTCCTACAATGAGCAGTTCTTC

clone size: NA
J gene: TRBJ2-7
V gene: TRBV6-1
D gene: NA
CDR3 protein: CASRESPAPPQYF
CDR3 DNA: TGTGCCAGCAGGGAGTCCCCAGCACCACCGCAGTACTTC

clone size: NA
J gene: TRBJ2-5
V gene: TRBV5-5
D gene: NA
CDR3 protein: CASSLTRAGIGETQYF
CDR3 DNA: TGTGCCAGCAGCCTGACGAGGGCGGGTATCGGGGAGACCCAGTACTTC

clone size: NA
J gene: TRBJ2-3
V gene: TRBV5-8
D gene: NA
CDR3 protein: CASSLSRSTDTQYF
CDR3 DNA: TGTGCCAGCAGCTTGTCCAGGAGCACAGATACGCAGTATTTT

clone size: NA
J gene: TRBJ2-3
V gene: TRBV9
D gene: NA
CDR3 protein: CASSVAKAGLRTDTQYF
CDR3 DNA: TGTGCCAGCAGCGTAGCTAAGGCAGGATTACGCACAGATACGCAGTATTTT

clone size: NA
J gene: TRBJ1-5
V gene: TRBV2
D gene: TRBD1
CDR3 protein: CASRTGLMSSNQPQHF
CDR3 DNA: TGTGCCAGCCGGACAGGGCTCATGAGTAGCAATCAGCCCCAGCATTTT

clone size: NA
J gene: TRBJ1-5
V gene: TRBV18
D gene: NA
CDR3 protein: CASSGGLGGVAQPQHF
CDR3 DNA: TGTGCCAGCTCAGGAGGCCTCGGGGGAGTAGCTCAGCCCCAGCATTTT

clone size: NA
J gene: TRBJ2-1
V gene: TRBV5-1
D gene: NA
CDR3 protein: CASSQTTSWARNNEQFF
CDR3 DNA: TGCGCCAGCAGCCAGACCACCTCCTGGGCGCGAAACAATGAGCAGTTCTTC

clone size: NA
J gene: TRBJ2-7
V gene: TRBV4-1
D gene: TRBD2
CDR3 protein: CASSPEMASGSNRLSYEQYF
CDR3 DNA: TGCGCCAGCAGCCCTGAGATGGCTAGCGGATCAAACCGACTCTCCTACGAGCAGTACTTC

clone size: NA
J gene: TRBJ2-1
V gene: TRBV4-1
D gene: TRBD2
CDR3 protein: CASSQVGLAVYNEQFF
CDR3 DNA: TGCGCCAGCAGCCAAGTCGGACTAGCGGTGTACAATGAGCAGTTCTTC

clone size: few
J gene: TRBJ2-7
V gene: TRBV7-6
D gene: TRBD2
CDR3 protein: CASSSLAETYEQYF
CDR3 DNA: TGTGCCAGCAGCTCACTAGCGGAAACCTACGAGCAGTACTTC

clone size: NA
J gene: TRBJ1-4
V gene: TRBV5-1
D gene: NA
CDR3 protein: CASSRTPNEKLFF
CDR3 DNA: TGCGCCAGCAGCCGGACGCCCAATGAAAAACTGTTTTTT

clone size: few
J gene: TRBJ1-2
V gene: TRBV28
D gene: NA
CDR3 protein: CASSFPRYGYTF
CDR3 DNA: TGTGCCAGCAGTTTTCCGCGATATGGCTACACCTTC